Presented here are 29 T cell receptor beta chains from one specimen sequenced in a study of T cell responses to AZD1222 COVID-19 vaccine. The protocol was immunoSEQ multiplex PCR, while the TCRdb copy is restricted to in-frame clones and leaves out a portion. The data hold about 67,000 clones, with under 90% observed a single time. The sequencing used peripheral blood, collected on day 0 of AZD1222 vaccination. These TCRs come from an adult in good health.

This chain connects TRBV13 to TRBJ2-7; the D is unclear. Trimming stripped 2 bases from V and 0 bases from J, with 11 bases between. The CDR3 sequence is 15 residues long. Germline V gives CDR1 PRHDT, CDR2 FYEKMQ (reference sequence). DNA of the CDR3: TGTGCCAGCAGCTTAAGAGGCGGCCGCTCCTACGAGCAGTACTTC. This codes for CASSLRGGRSYEQYF.

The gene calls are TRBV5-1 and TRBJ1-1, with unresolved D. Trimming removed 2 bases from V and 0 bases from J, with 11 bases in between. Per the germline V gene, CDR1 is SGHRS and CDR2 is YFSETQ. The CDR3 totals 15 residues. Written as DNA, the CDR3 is TGCGCCAGCAGCTTTGAGGGAAGCATGAACACTGAAGCTTTCTTT. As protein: CASSFEGSMNTEAFF.

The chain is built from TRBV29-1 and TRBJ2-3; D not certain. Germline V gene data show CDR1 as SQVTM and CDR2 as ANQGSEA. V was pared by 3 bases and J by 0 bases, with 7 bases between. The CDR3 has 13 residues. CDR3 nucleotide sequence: TGCAGCGTTGAGGGGATTAGCACAGATACGCAGTATTTT. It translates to CSVEGISTDTQYF.

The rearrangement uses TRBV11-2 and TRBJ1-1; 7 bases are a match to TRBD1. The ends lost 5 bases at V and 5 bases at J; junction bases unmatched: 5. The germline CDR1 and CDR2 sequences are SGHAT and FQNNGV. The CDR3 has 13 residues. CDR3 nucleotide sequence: TGTGCCAGCAGCGCCCAGGGGGGGACTGAAGCTTTCTTT. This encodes CASSAQGGTEAFF.

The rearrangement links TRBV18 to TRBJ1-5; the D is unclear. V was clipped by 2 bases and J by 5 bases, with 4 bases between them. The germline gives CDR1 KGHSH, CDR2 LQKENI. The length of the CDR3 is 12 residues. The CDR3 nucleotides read TGTGCCAGCTCACCAGGGGATCAGCCCCAGCATTTT. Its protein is CASSPGDQPQHF. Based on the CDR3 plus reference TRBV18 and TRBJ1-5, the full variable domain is NAGVMQNPRHLVRRRGQEARLRCSPMKGHSHVYWYRQLPEEGLKFMVYLQKENIIDESGMPKERFSAEFPKEGPSILRIQQVVRGDSAAYFCASSPGDQPQHFGDGTRLSIL.

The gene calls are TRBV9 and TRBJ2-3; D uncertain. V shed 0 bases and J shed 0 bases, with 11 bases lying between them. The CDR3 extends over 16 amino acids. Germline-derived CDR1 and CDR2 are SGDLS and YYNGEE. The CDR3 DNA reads TGTGCCAGCAGCGTAGGTGGCATTACTAGCACAGATACGCAGTATTTT. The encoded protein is CASSVGGITSTDTQYF.

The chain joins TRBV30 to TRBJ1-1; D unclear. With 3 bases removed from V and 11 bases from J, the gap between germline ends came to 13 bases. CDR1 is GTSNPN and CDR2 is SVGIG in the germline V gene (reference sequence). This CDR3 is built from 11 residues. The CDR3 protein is CAWRLRTSAFF. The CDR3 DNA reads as TGTGCCTGGAGGTTGCGGACTAGCGCTTTCTTT.

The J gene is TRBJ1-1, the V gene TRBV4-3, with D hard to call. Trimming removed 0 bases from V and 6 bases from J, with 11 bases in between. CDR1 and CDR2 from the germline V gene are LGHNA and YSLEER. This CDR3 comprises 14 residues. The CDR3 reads CASSQEAGFPEAFF. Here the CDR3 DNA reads TGCGCCAGCAGCCAAGAAGCGGGGTTCCCTGAAGCTTTCTTT.

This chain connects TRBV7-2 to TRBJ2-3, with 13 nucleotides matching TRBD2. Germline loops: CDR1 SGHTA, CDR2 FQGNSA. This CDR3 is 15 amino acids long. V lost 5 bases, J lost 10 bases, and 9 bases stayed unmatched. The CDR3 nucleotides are TGTGCCAGCAGCCCTAGGACTAGCGGGAGAGGCCCGCAGTATTTT. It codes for CASSPRTSGRGPQYF.

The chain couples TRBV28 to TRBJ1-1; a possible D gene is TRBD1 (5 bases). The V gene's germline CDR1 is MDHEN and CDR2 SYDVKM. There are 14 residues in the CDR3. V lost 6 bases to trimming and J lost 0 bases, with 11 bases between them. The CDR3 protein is CASSAGQVNTEAFF. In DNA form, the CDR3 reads TGTGCCAGCAGCGCCGGACAAGTGAACACTGAAGCTTTCTTT. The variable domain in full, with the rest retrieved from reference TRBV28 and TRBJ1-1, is DVKVTQSSRYLVKRTGEKVFLECVQDMDHENMFWYRQDPGLGLRLIYFSYDVKMKEKGDIPEGYSVSREKKERFSLILESASTNQTSMYLCASSAGQVNTEAFFGQGTRLTVV.

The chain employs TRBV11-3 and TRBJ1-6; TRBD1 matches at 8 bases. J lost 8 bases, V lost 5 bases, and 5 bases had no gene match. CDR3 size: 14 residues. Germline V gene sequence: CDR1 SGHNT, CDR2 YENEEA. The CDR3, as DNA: TGTGCCAGCAGCCTACAGGGGGACGATTCACCCCTCCACTTT. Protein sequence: CASSLQGDDSPLHF.

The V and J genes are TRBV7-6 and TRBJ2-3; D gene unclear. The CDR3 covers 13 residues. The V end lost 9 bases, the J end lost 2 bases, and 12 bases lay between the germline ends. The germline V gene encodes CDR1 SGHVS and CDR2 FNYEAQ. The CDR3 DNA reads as TGTGCCAGTTCCAGGTCCCACACAGATACGCAGTATTTT. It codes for CASSRSHTDTQYF.

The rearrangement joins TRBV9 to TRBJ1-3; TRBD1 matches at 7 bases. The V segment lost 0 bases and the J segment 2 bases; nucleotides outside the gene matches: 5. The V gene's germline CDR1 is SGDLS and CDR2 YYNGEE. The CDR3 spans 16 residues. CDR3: CASSVDSGGTGNTIYF. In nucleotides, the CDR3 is TGTGCCAGCAGCGTAGATTCAGGGGGGACTGGAAACACCATATATTTT.

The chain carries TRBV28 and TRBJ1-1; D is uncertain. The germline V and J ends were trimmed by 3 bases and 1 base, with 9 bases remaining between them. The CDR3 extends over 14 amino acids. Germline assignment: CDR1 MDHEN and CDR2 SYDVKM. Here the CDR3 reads CASSFGLTNTEAFF. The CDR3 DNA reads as TGTGCCAGCAGTTTTGGGTTAACGAACACTGAAGCTTTCTTT.

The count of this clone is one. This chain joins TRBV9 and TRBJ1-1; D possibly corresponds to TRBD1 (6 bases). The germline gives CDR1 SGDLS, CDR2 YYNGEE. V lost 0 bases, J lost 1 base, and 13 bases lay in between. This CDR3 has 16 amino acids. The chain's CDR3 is CASSVATGWGNTEAFF. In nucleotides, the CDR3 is TGTGCCAGCAGCGTAGCTACAGGGTGGGGGAACACTGAAGCTTTCTTT.

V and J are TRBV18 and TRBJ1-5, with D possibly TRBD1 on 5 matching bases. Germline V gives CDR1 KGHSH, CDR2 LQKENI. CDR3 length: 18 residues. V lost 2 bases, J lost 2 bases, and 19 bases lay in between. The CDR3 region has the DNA TGTGCCAGCTCACCAATCGGGGCCGCTGTAGGGGGCAATCAGCCCCAGCATTTT. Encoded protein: CASSPIGAAVGGNQPQHF.

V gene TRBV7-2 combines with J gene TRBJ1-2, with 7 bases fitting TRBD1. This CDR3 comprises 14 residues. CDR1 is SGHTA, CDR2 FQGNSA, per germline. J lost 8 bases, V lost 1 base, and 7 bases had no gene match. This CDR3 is CASSLGAGGYGYTF. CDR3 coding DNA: TGTGCCAGCAGCTTAGGGGCAGGGGGATACGGCTACACCTTC. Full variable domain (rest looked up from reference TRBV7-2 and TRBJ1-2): GAGVSQSPSNKVTEKGKDVELRCDPISGHTALYWYRQSLGQGLEFLIYFQGNSAPDKSGLPSDRFSAERTGGSVSTLTIQRTQQEDSAVYLCASSLGAGGYGYTFGSGTRLTVV.

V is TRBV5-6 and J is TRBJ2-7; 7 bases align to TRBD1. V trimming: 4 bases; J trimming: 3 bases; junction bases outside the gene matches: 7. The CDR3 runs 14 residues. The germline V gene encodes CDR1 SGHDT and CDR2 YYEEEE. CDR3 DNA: TGTGCCAGCAGCGAACTGGGACAGTACTACGAGCAGTACTTC. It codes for CASSELGQYYEQYF.

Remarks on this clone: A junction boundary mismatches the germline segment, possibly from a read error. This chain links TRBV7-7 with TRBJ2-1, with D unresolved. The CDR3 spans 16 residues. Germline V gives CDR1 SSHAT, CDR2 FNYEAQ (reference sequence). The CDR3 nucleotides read TGTGCTAGCAGCCGGCGTCCGGAACCCCCGAACAATGAGCAGTTCTTC. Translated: CASSRRPEPPNNEQFF.

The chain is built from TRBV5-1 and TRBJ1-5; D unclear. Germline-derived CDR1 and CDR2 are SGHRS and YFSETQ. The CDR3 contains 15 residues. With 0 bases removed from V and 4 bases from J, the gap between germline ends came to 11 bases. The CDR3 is CASSLDQMGNQPQHF. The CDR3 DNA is TGCGCCAGCAGCTTGGACCAAATGGGTAATCAGCCCCAGCATTTT.

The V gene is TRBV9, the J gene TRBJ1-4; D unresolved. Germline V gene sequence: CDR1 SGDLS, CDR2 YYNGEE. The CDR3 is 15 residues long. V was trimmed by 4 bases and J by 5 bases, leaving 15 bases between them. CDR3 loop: CASSPRTVRNEKLFF. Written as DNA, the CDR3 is TGTGCCAGCAGCCCACGGACGGTCCGAAATGAAAAACTGTTTTTT.

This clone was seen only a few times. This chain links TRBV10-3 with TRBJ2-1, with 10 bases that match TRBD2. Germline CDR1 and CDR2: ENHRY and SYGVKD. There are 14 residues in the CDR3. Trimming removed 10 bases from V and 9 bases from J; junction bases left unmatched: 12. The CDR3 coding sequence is TGTGCCACTGCTAGCGGGAGAGTCGAAGGTGAGCAGTTCTTC. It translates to CATASGRVEGEQFF.

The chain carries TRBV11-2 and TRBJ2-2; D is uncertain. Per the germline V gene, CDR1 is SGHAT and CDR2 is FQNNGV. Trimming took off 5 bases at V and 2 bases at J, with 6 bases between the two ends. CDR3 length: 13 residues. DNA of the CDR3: TGTGCCAGCAGCGGAACCAACACCGGGGAGCTGTTTTTT. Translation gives CASSGTNTGELFF. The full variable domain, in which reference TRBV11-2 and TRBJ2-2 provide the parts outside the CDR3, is EAGVAQSPRYKIIEKRQSVAFWCNPISGHATLYWYQQILGQGPKLLIQFQNNGVVDDSQLPKDRFSAERLKGVDSTLKIQPAKLEDSAVYLCASSGTNTGELFFGEGSRLTVL.

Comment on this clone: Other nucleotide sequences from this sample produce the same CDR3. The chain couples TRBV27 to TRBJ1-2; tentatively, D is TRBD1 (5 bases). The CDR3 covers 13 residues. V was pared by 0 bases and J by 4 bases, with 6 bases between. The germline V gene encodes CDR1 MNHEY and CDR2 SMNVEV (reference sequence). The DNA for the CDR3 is TGTGCCAGCAGTTTATCAGGGGCCTATGGCTACACCTTC. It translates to CASSLSGAYGYTF.

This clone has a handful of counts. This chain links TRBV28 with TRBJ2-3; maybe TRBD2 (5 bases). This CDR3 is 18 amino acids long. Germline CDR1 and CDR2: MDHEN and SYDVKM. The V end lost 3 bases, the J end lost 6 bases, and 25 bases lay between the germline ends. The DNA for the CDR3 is TGTGCCAGCAGTTTTCCCCAAGGCACTGCGGGCCTGTCGGATACGCAGTATTTT. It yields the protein CASSFPQGTAGLSDTQYF.

In nucleotides, the CDR3 is TGTGCCAGCAGCCGGGAGGCGGCCCATTCACCCCTCCACTTT. It yields the protein CASSREAAHSPLHF. The chain joins TRBV6-5 to TRBJ1-6; no reliable D call. The CDR3 is 14 residues long. CDR1 MNHEY and CDR2 SVGAGI come from the germline V gene. V lost 6 bases and J 8 bases, leaving 14 bases between the germline ends.

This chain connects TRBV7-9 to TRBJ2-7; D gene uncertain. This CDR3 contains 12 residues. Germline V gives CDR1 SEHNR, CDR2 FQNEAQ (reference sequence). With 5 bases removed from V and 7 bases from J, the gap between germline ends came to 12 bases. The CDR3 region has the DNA TGTGCCAGCAGCACCCTAGGCCGGGAGCAGTACTTC. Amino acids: CASSTLGREQYF.

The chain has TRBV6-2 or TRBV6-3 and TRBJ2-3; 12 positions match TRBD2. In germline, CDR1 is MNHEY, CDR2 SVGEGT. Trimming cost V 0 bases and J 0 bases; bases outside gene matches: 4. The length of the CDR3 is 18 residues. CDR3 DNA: TGTGCCAGCAGTTACTCCCTAGCGGGGGGGTTTAGCACAGATACGCAGTATTTT. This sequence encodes CASSYSLAGGFSTDTQYF.

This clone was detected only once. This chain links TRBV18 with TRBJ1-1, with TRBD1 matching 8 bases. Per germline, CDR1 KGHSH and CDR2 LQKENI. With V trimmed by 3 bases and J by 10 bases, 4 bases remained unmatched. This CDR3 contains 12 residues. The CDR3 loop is CASSPIQGGAFF. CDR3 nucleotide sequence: TGTGCCAGCTCACCCATACAGGGGGGAGCTTTCTTT. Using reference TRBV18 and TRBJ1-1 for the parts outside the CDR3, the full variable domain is NAGVMQNPRHLVRRRGQEARLRCSPMKGHSHVYWYRQLPEEGLKFMVYLQKENIIDESGMPKERFSAEFPKEGPSILRIQQVVRGDSAAYFCASSPIQGGAFFGQGTRLTVV.